The next 16 T cell receptor beta chains were all read from a single sample in a study of shared clonotypes between healthy human individuals. Measured with immunoSEQ multiplex PCR; TCRdb has only the in-frame clones, and not every one. The data hold some 2.4 million clones, with over 85% observed a single time. Source material: naive CD4+ T cells from PBMCs. The subset was: CD45RA+ positively selected. The receptors shown here come from a man between 18 and 35 years old in good health. Some clones in this sample may be carry-over from other donors' samples.

The sample holds a few counts of this clone. The same CDR3 is also encoded by other DNA sequences in this sample. CDR3 nucleotides: TGTGCCAGCTCACCACCTAGCTCCTACGAGCAGTACTTC. Amino acid sequence: CASSPPSSYEQYF. The chain links TRBV18 to TRBJ2-7; D is unresolved. The germline CDR1 and CDR2 sequences are KGHSH and LQKENI. The CDR3 length is 13 residues. V was clipped by 0 bases and J by 0 bases, with 3 bases between them.

About this clone: Other DNA sequences in the same sample also yield this CDR3. The gene calls are TRBV7-3 and TRBJ2-5; D ambiguous. V lost 2 bases to trimming and J lost 0 bases, with 4 bases between them. CDR3 size: 13 residues. CDR1 SGHTA and CDR2 FQGTGA come from the germline V gene. The CDR3 DNA reads as TGTGCCAGCAGCTTAGGTTACCAAGAGACCCAGTACTTC. Residues: CASSLGYQETQYF.

V is TRBV14 and J is TRBJ2-2, with D possibly matching TRBD2 (5 bases). The CDR3 runs to 17 residues. Between the trimmed V and J ends, which lost 3 bases and 6 bases, there was a span of 20 bases. Germline values: CDR1 SGHDN, CDR2 FVKESK. CDR3 DNA: TGTGCCAGCAGCCACCCACCGTCTAGCTTTGGGGCCGGGGAGCTGTTTTTT. Its protein is CASSHPPSSFGAGELFF.

The chain is built from TRBV5-4 and TRBJ2-2, with D possibly matching TRBD2 (6 bases). Germline V CDR1 and CDR2: SGHNT, YYREEE (reference sequence). The germline V and J ends were trimmed by 4 bases and 6 bases, with 13 bases remaining between them. The CDR3 contains 14 residues. For the CDR3, the DNA is TGTGCCAGCAGCACCGCCAGGGAGGCCGGGGAGCTGTTTTTT. The encoded protein is CASSTAREAGELFF.

The V gene is TRBV7-3, the J gene TRBJ2-5; D is ambiguous. Germline CDR1 and CDR2: SGHTA and FQGTGA. Trimming stripped 1 base from V and 3 bases from J, with 9 bases between. This CDR3 is built from 14 residues. CDR3 sequence reads: CASSLMGGEETQYF. For the CDR3, the DNA is TGTGCCAGCAGCTTAATGGGCGGAGAAGAGACCCAGTACTTC.

The V and J genes are TRBV4-1 and TRBJ1-5; no firm D call. V gave up 0 bases and J gave up 7 bases, with 13 bases separating them. The CDR3 spans 15 residues. The germline V gene has CDR1 MGHRA and CDR2 YSYEKL. The CDR3 nucleotides read TGCGCCAGCAGCCAAGATATAATTCACGGACAGCCCCAGCATTTT. Encoded protein: CASSQDIIHGQPQHF.

This clone was seen a single time. This chain connects TRBV28 to TRBJ1-4; D call uncertain. Trimming took off 1 base at V and 7 bases at J, with 13 bases between the two ends. Germline V gives CDR1 MDHEN, CDR2 SYDVKM. This CDR3 spans 15 amino acids. Written as DNA, the CDR3 is TGTGCCAGCAGTTTATTGGGGTCGCGGGGTGAAAAACTGTTTTTT. It is translated as CASSLLGSRGEKLFF.

This chain uses TRBV28 with TRBJ2-6; D is uncertain. The V gene's germline CDR1 is MDHEN and CDR2 SYDVKM. CDR3 size: 14 residues. V was cut by 3 bases and J by 3 bases, with 6 bases left in between. In nucleotides, the CDR3 is TGTGCCAGCAGTTTGCCCTTTGGGGCCAACGTCCTGACTTTC. It translates to CASSLPFGANVLTF. Full variable domain (remainder filled in from reference TRBV28 and TRBJ2-6): DVKVTQSSRYLVKRTGEKVFLECVQDMDHENMFWYRQDPGLGLRLIYFSYDVKMKEKGDIPEGYSVSREKKERFSLILESASTNQTSMYLCASSLPFGANVLTFGAGSRLTVL.

The rearrangement joins TRBV19 to TRBJ1-2; weak D call: TRBD1 (5 bases). Germline CDR1 reads LNHDA; CDR2 reads SQIVND (reference sequence). Trimming removed 8 bases at V and 8 bases at J, with 21 bases between. The CDR3 has 14 residues. CDR3 loop: CASRGVRGIGGYTF. CDR3 DNA: TGTGCCAGTCGAGGGGTGAGGGGCATTGGCGGCTACACCTTC.

The CDR3 reads CASSSSDRAKKRDIFGYEQYF. DNA of the CDR3: TGTGCCAGCAGCTCATCGGACAGGGCTAAGAAGCGGGATATTTTTGGCTACGAGCAGTACTTC. The chain joins TRBV7-3 to TRBJ2-7; D is perhaps TRBD1 (8 bases). V lost 4 bases and J 3 bases, leaving 34 bases between the germline ends. The CDR3 has 21 residues. Germline V CDR1 and CDR2: SGHTA, FQGTGA.

This chain joins TRBV5-4 and TRBJ1-1, with TRBD1 as a possible D gene (6 bases). Germline lookup yields CDR1 SGHNT and CDR2 YYREEE (reference sequence). V was cut by 0 bases and J by 5 bases, with 11 bases left in between. CDR3 length equals 14 residues. CDR3 in DNA: TGTGCCAGCAGCTTGGGGCAGGGGAGGACTGAAGCTTTCTTT. Its translation: CASSLGQGRTEAFF.

The chain joins TRBV2 to TRBJ2-1, with 7 bases lining up with TRBD1. The CDR3 runs to 15 residues. The junction had 5 bases not matched to a gene; V was cut back by 4 bases and J by 2 bases. CDR1 and CDR2 from the germline V gene are SNHLY and FYNNEI. CDR3 region: CASSGQGTTYNEQFF. The CDR3 coding sequence is TGTGCCAGCAGTGGACAGGGAACGACCTACAATGAGCAGTTCTTC. Supplemented by reference TRBV2 and TRBJ2-1, the full variable domain reads EPEVTQTPSHQVTQMGQEVILRCVPISNHLYFYWYRQILGQKVEFLVSFYNNEISEKSEIFDDQFSVERPDGSNFTLKIRSTKLEDSAMYFCASSGQGTTYNEQFFGPGTRLTVL.

The chain links TRBV7-2 to TRBJ1-6; no firm D call. The CDR3 has 13 amino acids. Germline-derived CDR1 and CDR2 are SGHTA and FQGNSA. Between the trimmed V and J ends, which lost 1 base and 13 bases, there was a span of 11 bases. CDR3 in amino acids: CASSLGGSRPLHF. The CDR3 DNA sequence: TGTGCCAGCAGCTTAGGAGGCTCTAGGCCCCTCCACTTT.

This chain connects TRBV5-8 to TRBJ2-1; 9 nucleotides agree with TRBD1. V lost 4 bases and J lost 8; bases outside the gene matches: 13. Germline V gene data show CDR1 as SGHTS and CDR2 as YDEGEE. The CDR3 has 16 residues. The CDR3 sequence: CASSERPGTGLYEQFF. Written as DNA, the CDR3 is TGTGCCAGCAGCGAACGACCCGGGACAGGGCTTTATGAGCAGTTCTTC.

The chain recombines TRBV2 with TRBJ2-7; TRBD2 matches 8 bases. Germline-derived CDR1 and CDR2 are SNHLY and FYNNEI. The CDR3 has 15 amino acids. Trimming took 6 bases from V and 6 from J; bases not matched to a gene: 13. CDR3 in DNA: TGTGCCAGCAGGGTCCCGACAGGCCGGGAGGGCGAGCAGTACTTC. Its translation: CASRVPTGREGEQYF.

V gene TRBV6-1 combines with J gene TRBJ1-5; D is unresolved. The CDR3 sequence is 18 residues long. In germline, CDR1 is MNHNS, CDR2 SASEGT. The V and J ends lost 2 bases and 5 bases respectively, with 22 bases between them. This chain's CDR3 is CASSEIYSVGSLYQPQHF. The DNA for the CDR3 is TGTGCCAGCAGTGAAATTTACTCAGTCGGCAGCCTATATCAGCCCCAGCATTTT.